A selection of T cell receptor beta chains follows, all from one sample in a study of blood T cell repertoires in COVID-19. The table came from immunoSEQ multiplex PCR; TCRdb's copy has only in-frame clones and leaves some out. The table includes about 200,000 clones, around nine tenths detected once. The sequenced sample was peripheral blood. These receptors all stem from a man in his sixties with active or convalescent COVID-19. Each CDR3 is given with its conserved first and last residue. Fields, in order: clone size, D gene, V gene, J gene, CDR3 DNA, CDR3 protein. D genes are given only for firm matches. The size field is filled for only some rows; it gives once, few, many or a size class.

NA	TRBD2	TRBV9	TRBJ2-5	TGTGCCAGCAGCGCGGGTAGCGGGAGTGAACAAAAGACCCAGTACTTC	CASSAGSGSEQKTQYF
NA	NA	TRBV3-1/TRBV3-2	TRBJ1-4	TGTGCCAGCAGTTCTGGCAACGGGGGGAATGAAAAACTGTTTTTT	CASSSGNGGNEKLFF
NA	TRBD1	TRBV10-3	TRBJ1-2	TGTGCCATCAGTGAGGATTATACGACAGGGCCTAACTATGGCTACACCTTC	CAISEDYTTGPNYGYTF
NA	NA	TRBV7-3	TRBJ1-6	TGTGCCAGCAGCTTAGGGAGGGTTTCACCCCTCCACTTT	CASSLGRVSPLHF
once	TRBD2	TRBV6-5	TRBJ2-3	TGTGCCAGCACCGGAGGTCGGGGGGTGACAGATACGCAGTATTTT	CASTGGRGVTDTQYF
NA	TRBD1	TRBV29-1	TRBJ1-1	TGCAGCGTTGAAGCAAGTGTAGGGGGCGGTGGAGCTTTCTTT	CSVEASVGGGGAFF
NA	TRBD2	TRBV6-5	TRBJ2-3	TGTGCCAGCAGTTTCCAGCGGGGGGGGACAGATACGCAGTATTTT	CASSFQRGGTDTQYF
once	NA	TRBV2	TRBJ1-5	TGTGCCAGCAGGGGCGACTCTGGGGCTCAGCCCCAGCATTTT	CASRGDSGAQPQHF
NA	NA	TRBV10-3	TRBJ1-2	TGTGCCATCAGTGACCCTCGACAGATTGGCTACACCTTC	CAISDPRQIGYTF
NA	NA	TRBV2	TRBJ2-2	TGTGCCAGCAACCGGTTACTATTGGGGAACACCGGGGAGCTGTTTTTT	CASNRLLLGNTGELFF
NA	TRBD1	TRBV6-5	TRBJ1-2	TGTGCCAGCAGCCGACAGGGAGGAGGCTACACCTTC	CASSRQGGGYTF
NA	NA	TRBV6-5	TRBJ2-1	TGTGCCAGCAGCAAATACAATGAGCAGTTCTTC	CASSKYNEQFF
many	NA	TRBV4-1	TRBJ1-5	TGCGCCAGCAGCCAAGCTGGCAGGGGCAATCAGCCCCAGCATTTT	CASSQAGRGNQPQHF
NA	TRBD1	TRBV3-1/TRBV3-2	TRBJ1-2	TGTGCCAGCAGCCATCGCGGACAGGGAGGTTCGTATGGCTACACCTTC	CASSHRGQGGSYGYTF
NA	NA	TRBV5-1	TRBJ2-5	TGCGCCAGCAGCTTGGCGGGAAATGGAGAGGAGACCCAGTACTTC	CASSLAGNGEETQYF
NA	NA	TRBV5-1	TRBJ2-3	TGCGCCAGCAGCTTGGAGGCGGACACAGATACGCAGTATTTT	CASSLEADTDTQYF
NA	TRBD1	TRBV6-6	TRBJ1-6	TGTGCCAGCAGCCCAGCCCCCGGGACAGGGGTTAACCCCCTCCTTTCACCCCTCCACTTT	CASSPAPGTGVNPLLSPLHF
NA	TRBD1	TRBV9	TRBJ1-1	TGTGCCAGCAGCCTGACAGGGGGTAACACTGAAGCTTTCTTT	CASSLTGGNTEAFF
NA	NA	TRBV7-2	TRBJ1-2	TGTGCCAGCAGCTTAAACAATATCTATGGCTACACCTTC	CASSLNNIYGYTF
NA	NA	TRBV27	TRBJ2-7	TGTGCCAGCAGTCCCATCACGACAGGAACGATCTACGAGCAGTACTTC	CASSPITTGTIYEQYF
NA	TRBD1	TRBV10-2	TRBJ2-7	TGCGCCAGCAGTGAGGACAGGGACTCCTACGAGCAGTACTTC	CASSEDRDSYEQYF
NA	NA	TRBV5-4	TRBJ2-5	TGTGCCAGCAATCCCCAGGGTCTGGAAGAGACCCAGTACTTC	CASNPQGLEETQYF
NA	TRBD1	TRBV6-5	TRBJ1-1	TGTGCCAGCAGGCAGGGGACAGGGGCTGAAGCTTTCTTT	CASRQGTGAEAFF
NA	NA	TRBV5-6	TRBJ2-3	TGTGCCAGCAGCTTGGTTTCGCGGGATACGCAGTATTTT	CASSLVSRDTQYF
NA	NA	TRBV5-1	TRBJ1-1	TGCGCCAGCAGCTTGCTCGACAGCCATAACACTGAAGCTTTCTTT	CASSLLDSHNTEAFF
many	NA	TRBV2	TRBJ1-2	TGTGCCAGCAGTCCGTTCCCAGGGATCCCGTATGGCTACACCTTC	CASSPFPGIPYGYTF
NA	NA	TRBV30	TRBJ1-6	TGTGCCTGGAGCCGCAGGGGATATAATTCACCCCTCCACTTT	CAWSRRGYNSPLHF
NA	NA	TRBV28	TRBJ1-6	TGTGCCAGCAGTTTACGAGGGAACTATAATTCACCCCTCCACTTT	CASSLRGNYNSPLHF
few	NA	TRBV7-9	TRBJ1-6	TGTGCCAGCAGCTTAAGTAGAAATTCACCCCTCCACTTT	CASSLSRNSPLHF
NA	TRBD2	TRBV6-6	TRBJ2-5	TGTGCCAGCAGTCGGACTAGCGGGGGGGCAGAGACCCAGTACTTC	CASSRTSGGAETQYF
once	TRBD2	TRBV2	TRBJ2-7	TGTGCCAGCAGTTCGGGGGGGCTGTCCTACGAGCAGTACTTC	CASSSGGLSYEQYF
NA	NA	TRBV5-1	TRBJ2-1	TGCGCCAGCAGCTTGGGACTAATGAATGAGCAGTTCTTC	CASSLGLMNEQFF
NA	NA	TRBV2	TRBJ1-5	TGTGCCAGCAGCCGGGGAGGGCCGGGGGAAAATCAGCCCCAGCATTTT	CASSRGGPGENQPQHF
NA	NA	TRBV16	TRBJ2-7	TGTGCCAGCAGCCCCTCAGCGGCGGGCGAGCAGTACTTC	CASSPSAAGEQYF
NA	TRBD2	TRBV3-1/TRBV3-2	TRBJ2-3	TGTGCCAGCAGCCAAGATCTGCCCAGACTAGCGGGGGGCGCAGATACGCAGTATTTT	CASSQDLPRLAGGADTQYF
NA	TRBD2	TRBV4-2	TRBJ2-1	TGTGCCAGCAGCCAAGAGGGGGCTAGCGGGGGAAACAATGAGCAGTTCTTC	CASSQEGASGGNNEQFF
NA	NA	TRBV5-6	TRBJ1-5	TGTGCCAGCAGCTTGGGGCGGAATCAGCCCCAGCATTTT	CASSLGRNQPQHF
once	TRBD1	TRBV3-1/TRBV3-2	TRBJ1-2	TGTGCCAGCAGCGACCGGGACAGAACCCTCTATGGCTACACCTTC	CASSDRDRTLYGYTF
NA	NA	TRBV6-8	TRBJ2-3	TGTGCCAGCAGTTATCAGACAGCCGACACAGATACGCAGTATTTT	CASSYQTADTDTQYF
NA	NA	TRBV19	TRBJ1-4	TGTGCCAGTAGTGCTGCAGGGACAACTAATGAAAAACTGTTTTTT	CASSAAGTTNEKLFF
few	TRBD1	TRBV7-9	TRBJ2-7	TGTGCCAGCAGCTTGACAGGGTACGAGCAGTACTTC	CASSLTGYEQYF
NA	NA	TRBV25-1	TRBJ1-5	TGTGCCAGCAGCCAAAGACAAGACAGTTGCAATCAGCCCCAGCATTTT	CASSQRQDSCNQPQHF
few	NA	TRBV3-1/TRBV3-2	TRBJ1-6	TGTGCCAGCAGCCCCGAGGCCAATTCACCCCTCCACTTT	CASSPEANSPLHF
NA	NA	TRBV19	TRBJ1-4	TGTGCCAGTACCCCCTGGGGCCGTAATGAAAAACTGTTTTTT	CASTPWGRNEKLFF
NA	NA	TRBV11-2	TRBJ2-2	TGTGCCAGCACCCCCACGAACACCGGGGAGCTGTTTTTT	CASTPTNTGELFF
NA	NA	TRBV9	TRBJ2-1	TGTGCCAGCAGCCCCGCCCCAGGGGGGCTTAGCAATGAGCAGTTCTTC	CASSPAPGGLSNEQFF
NA	NA	TRBV10-3	TRBJ1-3	TGTGCCATCAGTCGGGGAGGCGGCCACTCTGGAAACACCATATATTTT	CAISRGGGHSGNTIYF
few	NA	TRBV7-9	TRBJ2-3	TGTGCCAGCAGTCCCAAGGGGCCTGATACGCAGTATTTT	CASSPKGPDTQYF
NA	NA	TRBV6-6	TRBJ1-1	TGTGCCAGCAGTCCAGGGACTGGAGGGAACACTGAAGCTTTCTTT	CASSPGTGGNTEAFF
NA	NA	TRBV5-1	TRBJ1-6	TGCGCCAGCAGCTTGGTAGGACACCGGAGCTCCTATAATTCACCCCTCCACTTT	CASSLVGHRSSYNSPLHF
once	NA	TRBV19	TRBJ1-6	TGTGCCAAAGACAGAGGGGGAAGCTCCTATAATTCACCCCTCCACTTT	CAKDRGGSSYNSPLHF
NA	NA	TRBV21-1	TRBJ2-7	TGTGCCAGCAGCATAAGGGGCCGGGCCATCTACGAGCAGTACTTC	CASSIRGRAIYEQYF
NA	TRBD1	TRBV19	TRBJ1-6	TGTGCCAGTGAGGGACAGCATAATTCACCCCTCCACTTT	CASEGQHNSPLHF
NA	NA	TRBV2	TRBJ1-5	TGTGCCAGCAGTGAAAAAGACCAGGGTATCCAGCCCCAGCATTTT	CASSEKDQGIQPQHF
NA	TRBD1	TRBV2	TRBJ1-5	TGTGCCAGCAGTCGACAGGGGACTTTGATCAATCAGCCCCAGCATTTT	CASSRQGTLINQPQHF
NA	TRBD2	TRBV27	TRBJ2-5	TGTGCCAGCAGTTTCGGCGGGGGGGAAGAGACCCAGTACTTC	CASSFGGGEETQYF
NA	TRBD1	TRBV2	TRBJ1-6	TGTGCCAGCACGGGACAGGGTAATTCACCCCTCCACTTT	CASTGQGNSPLHF
NA	NA	TRBV5-1	TRBJ2-1	TGCGCCAGCAGCTTGCTCCCCTCGAGCTCCTACAATGAGCAGTTCTTC	CASSLLPSSSYNEQFF
NA	NA	TRBV5-1	TRBJ2-2	TGCGCCAGCAGCTTGACAGTATTTTCCACCGGGGAGCTGTTTTTT	CASSLTVFSTGELFF